The 30 T cell receptor beta chains below were found in one sample sequenced in a study of T cell responses to AZD1222 COVID-19 vaccine. This table comes from immunoSEQ multiplex PCR, and its TCRdb copy is limited to in-frame clones, with some not included. The sample shows about 150,000 clones, roughly 87% of them seen only once. Sequenced here: peripheral blood, sampled on day 0 of AZD1222 vaccination. These receptors all come from an adult in good health.

The V gene is TRBV6-2 or TRBV6-3, the J gene TRBJ1-2; 10 nucleotides line up with TRBD1. Trimming took 5 bases from V and 6 from J; bases not matched to a gene: 6. In germline, CDR1 is MNHEY, CDR2 SVGEGT. This CDR3 is built from 14 residues. CDR3 protein: CASSNRQGAHGYTF. For the CDR3, the DNA is TGTGCCAGCAGTAATCGACAGGGGGCTCATGGCTACACCTTC.

The V gene is TRBV27, the J gene TRBJ2-7; no firm D call. Between the trimmed V and J ends, which lost 8 bases and 0 bases, there was a span of 8 bases. The CDR3 length is 12 residues. Germline-derived CDR1 and CDR2 are MNHEY and SMNVEV (reference sequence). CDR3 region: CASLISSYEQYF. The CDR3 nucleotides read TGTGCCAGCCTCATAAGCTCCTACGAGCAGTACTTC.

The V call is TRBV4-2, the J call TRBJ1-6; tentatively, D is TRBD1 (5 bases). CDR1 LGHNA and CDR2 YNFKEQ come from the germline V gene. This CDR3 has 15 residues. V dropped 4 bases and J dropped 7 bases, with 14 bases sitting between them. This chain's CDR3 is CASSPSAGHNSPLHF. The CDR3, as DNA: TGTGCCAGCAGCCCCTCGGCAGGGCACAATTCACCCCTCCACTTT.

The CDR3 spells CASSGQRNSPLHF. DNA of the CDR3: TGTGCCAGTAGTGGACAGAGAAATTCACCCCTCCACTTT. The chain has TRBV19 and TRBJ1-6, with TRBD1 as a possible D gene (6 bases). V was shortened by 5 bases and J by 7 bases, with 9 bases between the two germline ends. The CDR3 spans 13 residues. CDR1 is LNHDA and CDR2 is SQIVND in the germline V gene (reference sequence).

The chain uses TRBV28 and TRBJ1-3; D unclear. The CDR3 contains 10 residues. The germline V and J ends were trimmed by 8 bases and 4 bases, with 3 bases remaining between them. CDR1 and CDR2 from the germline V gene are MDHEN and SYDVKM. CDR3 nucleotide sequence: TGTGCCAGCCAGGGAAACACCATATATTTT. Protein: CASQGNTIYF.

The rearrangement links TRBV28 to TRBJ2-1, with 9 bases that match TRBD2. J was trimmed by 5 bases and V by 5 bases; bases with no gene match: 10. CDR1 is MDHEN and CDR2 is SYDVKM in the germline V gene. The CDR3 loop spans 16 amino acids. CDR3 sequence: CASSKNLAGKHNEQFF. CDR3 nucleotides: TGTGCCAGCAGTAAGAACCTAGCGGGAAAACACAATGAGCAGTTCTTC.

The CDR3 protein is CATSDGSRELFF. As DNA, the CDR3 is TGTGCCACCAGTGATGGCAGCAGGGAGCTGTTTTTT. The rearrangement uses TRBV24-1 and TRBJ2-2, with D unclear. The CDR3 spans 12 residues. V was clipped by 3 bases and J by 9 bases, with 7 bases between them. Germline assignment: CDR1 KGHDR and CDR2 SFDVKD.

The V and J genes are TRBV4-2 and TRBJ2-5; D may be TRBD2 (5 bases). Germline V CDR1 and CDR2: LGHNA, YNFKEQ. The V end lost 0 bases, the J end lost 4 bases, and 12 bases lay between the germline ends. This CDR3 is 15 amino acids long. This CDR3 reads CASSQEGGGVETQYF. CDR3 nucleotide sequence: TGTGCCAGCAGCCAAGAAGGAGGCGGTGTAGAGACCCAGTACTTC.

The table lists this clone with a count of one. Within the sample, other DNA sequences also encode this same CDR3. The chain recombines TRBV27 with TRBJ2-1; unclear D gene. The V end lost 6 bases, the J end lost 1 base, and 4 bases lay between the germline ends. This CDR3 contains 12 residues. Looked up from germline, CDR1 is MNHEY and CDR2 is SMNVEV (reference sequence). CDR3 residues: CASSPSYNEQFF. The CDR3 nucleotides are TGTGCCAGCAGCCCGTCCTACAATGAGCAGTTCTTC.

V usage is TRBV5-4 and J usage is TRBJ2-3; 10 nucleotides line up with TRBD1. The germline gives CDR1 SGHNT, CDR2 YYREEE (reference sequence). V shed 3 bases and J 3 bases; nucleotides not matched to a gene: 7. CDR3 length: 16 residues. DNA of the CDR3: TGTGCCAGCAGCTCAGGGGACAGGGGCCGAACAGATACGCAGTATTTT. The encoded protein is CASSSGDRGRTDTQYF.

The chain uses TRBV18 and TRBJ2-1, with D uncertain. V dropped 6 bases and J dropped 10 bases, with 10 bases sitting between them. The CDR3 extends over 11 amino acids. The germline gives CDR1 KGHSH, CDR2 LQKENI. DNA for the CDR3: TGTGCCAGCTCCGGCCGAGAGGAGCAGTTCTTC. Protein: CASSGREEQFF.

The chain has TRBV18 and TRBJ2-7, with D tentatively TRBD1 (6 bases). V lost 3 bases to trimming and J lost 0 bases, with 15 bases between them. The CDR3 is 16 amino acids. Germline-derived CDR1 and CDR2 are KGHSH and LQKENI. The CDR3 sequence: CASSPGQLKSSYEQYF. CDR3 sequence (DNA): TGTGCCAGCTCACCCGGACAGCTAAAGAGCTCCTACGAGCAGTACTTC.

This chain connects TRBV5-4 to TRBJ2-3; 10 bases fit TRBD2. The trim removed 4 bases at V and 0 bases at J, leaving 5 bases unmatched. Germline values: CDR1 SGHNT, CDR2 YYREEE (reference sequence). The CDR3 has 16 amino acids. CDR3 nucleotide sequence: TGTGCCAGCAGCATCCGACTAGCGGGTAGCACAGATACGCAGTATTTT. This sequence encodes CASSIRLAGSTDTQYF.

CDR3 sequence reads: CASSVDPGTNYGYTF. CDR3 DNA: TGTGCCAGCAGCGTAGATCCGGGGACGAACTATGGCTACACCTTC. The V and J genes are TRBV9 and TRBJ1-2, with D possibly matching TRBD1 (5 bases). Trimming pared 0 bases from V and 2 bases from J, leaving 11 bases between. The germline gives CDR1 SGDLS, CDR2 YYNGEE. The CDR3 runs to 15 residues.

CDR3 nucleotide sequence: TGTGCCAGCAGTTTAGCGGAGAATGAAAAACTGTTTTTT. This codes for CASSLAENEKLFF. V and J are TRBV28 and TRBJ1-4; no clear D gene. V lost 2 bases and J lost 5, with 6 bases in between. The CDR3 sequence is 13 residues long. CDR1 and CDR2 (germline): MDHEN, SYDVKM.

The genes are TRBV6-4 and TRBJ2-2; either TRBD1 or TRBD2 may supply D (5 bases each). Germline V gene data show CDR1 as MRHNA and CDR2 as SNTAGT. V was shortened by 5 bases and J by 4 bases, with 11 bases between the two germline ends. The CDR3 extends over 14 amino acids. CDR3 sequence: CASSRDELTGELFF. Here the CDR3 DNA reads TGTGCCAGCAGTCGGGACGAACTCACCGGGGAGCTGTTTTTT.

On this clone: Other DNA sequences of this sample code for an identical CDR3. The rearrangement uses TRBV6-1 and TRBJ1-2; D is unresolved. Looked up from germline, CDR1 is MNHNS and CDR2 is SASEGT. The CDR3 has 12 amino acids. V dropped 2 bases and J dropped 1 base, with 2 bases sitting between them. CDR3 protein: CASSELNYGYTF. The CDR3 region has the DNA TGTGCCAGCAGTGAACTTAACTATGGCTACACCTTC.

The chain has TRBV5-5 and TRBJ1-5, with D perhaps TRBD1 (5 bases). Germline-derived CDR1 and CDR2 are SGHKS and YYEKEE (reference sequence). The V and J ends lost 2 bases and 1 base respectively, with 13 bases between them. The CDR3 sequence is 16 residues long. The CDR3 sequence is CASSFLTGTSNQPQHF. DNA of the CDR3: TGTGCCAGCAGCTTTTTGACGGGGACGAGCAATCAGCCCCAGCATTTT.

This clone was detected only once. The chain recombines TRBV7-3 with TRBJ2-1; a possible D gene is TRBD1 (6 bases). Germline lookup yields CDR1 SGHTA and CDR2 FQGTGA. Trimming shortened V by 1 base and J by 3 bases, and 10 bases separated the two germline ends. The CDR3 is 15 amino acids. The CDR3 region has the DNA TGTGCCAGCAGCTTAAGACAGGCCGGCTACAATGAGCAGTTCTTC. Protein: CASSLRQAGYNEQFF. Full variable domain (rest looked up from reference TRBV7-3 and TRBJ2-1): GAGVSQTPSNKVTEKGKYVELRCDPISGHTALYWYRQSLGQGPEFLIYFQGTGAADDSGLPNDRFFAVRPEGSVSTLKIQRTERGDSAVYLCASSLRQAGYNEQFFGPGTRLTVL.

This chain joins TRBV28 and TRBJ2-3; 11 bases line up with TRBD2. Germline CDR1 MDHEN, CDR2 SYDVKM. The CDR3 extends over 15 amino acids. V dropped 6 bases and J dropped 3; count of bases not matched to a gene: 5. CDR3 sequence reads: CASRLSGRVTDTQYF. The CDR3 DNA is TGTGCCAGCAGACTTAGCGGGAGGGTTACAGATACGCAGTATTTT.

This clone was detected only once. The chain joins TRBV5-5 to TRBJ1-5; 7 bases match TRBD1. Trimming removed 3 bases from V and 7 bases from J; junction bases left unmatched: 7. CDR1 is SGHKS, CDR2 YYEKEE, per germline (reference sequence). CDR3 size: 14 residues. CDR3 sequence: CASSSGTVSQPQHF. In DNA, the CDR3 is TGTGCCAGCAGCTCCGGGACAGTATCCCAGCCCCAGCATTTT.

The chain uses TRBV12-5 and TRBJ1-2; D remains unclear. V shed 7 bases and J shed 3 bases, with 12 bases lying between them. The CDR3 extends over 13 amino acids. Germline V gives CDR1 LGHNT, CDR2 FRNRAP. CDR3 region: CASEGPNHYGYTF. In nucleotides, the CDR3 is TGTGCTAGTGAGGGCCCAAACCACTATGGCTACACCTTC.

Only one count was recorded for this clone. The gene calls are TRBV5-1 and TRBJ1-1; D is unresolved. Between the trimmed V and J ends, which lost 5 bases and 1 base, there was a span of 9 bases. Germline V gene lookup returns CDR1 SGHRS and CDR2 YFSETQ. The CDR3 runs to 13 residues. CDR3 sequence reads: CASSLQRNTEAFF. The DNA of the CDR3 is TGCGCCAGCAGTCTACAGAGGAACACTGAAGCTTTCTTT.

The chain combines TRBV28 with TRBJ1-4; D remains unclear. Germline loops: CDR1 MDHEN, CDR2 SYDVKM. The ends were cut back, 1 base at V and 11 bases at J, with 11 bases in the middle. CDR3 length: 13 residues. The CDR3 spells CASSLSEGLKLFF. The CDR3 nucleotides read TGTGCCAGCAGTTTATCTGAGGGCCTTAAACTGTTTTTT.

The chain recombines TRBV12-3 or TRBV12-4 with TRBJ2-7; 11 bases fit TRBD1. Trimming took 10 bases from V and 4 from J; bases not matched to a gene: 6. CDR3 length equals 13 residues. As DNA, the CDR3 is TGTGCCACCCGGGACAGGGGGAATTACGAGCAGTACTTC. Amino acid sequence: CATRDRGNYEQYF.

The chain recombines TRBV18 with TRBJ1-2, with a tentative D call TRBD1 (5 bases). V gave up 3 bases and J gave up 3 bases, with 14 bases separating them. Germline CDR1 is KGHSH and CDR2 is LQKENI. This CDR3 region has 15 residues. The CDR3 loop is CASSPRGATDYGYTF. CDR3 nucleotides: TGTGCCAGCTCACCCCGCGGGGCAACGGACTATGGCTACACCTTC.

This clone was recorded only once. CDR3 in DNA: TGTGCCAGCAGCACCGGGTTCTTCGAGCAGTACTTC. Its translation is CASSTGFFEQYF. This chain joins TRBV5-6 and TRBJ2-7; D gene uncertain. This CDR3 comprises 12 residues. Trimming removed 4 bases at V and 6 bases at J, with 11 bases between. Germline CDR1 reads SGHDT; CDR2 reads YYEEEE.

The chain uses TRBV5-1 and TRBJ1-2, with unresolved D. Trimming took off 0 bases at V and 4 bases at J, with 13 bases between the two ends. The V gene's germline CDR1 is SGHRS and CDR2 YFSETQ. The CDR3 runs to 15 residues. The CDR3 loop is CASSLGFPGTYGYTF. CDR3 sequence (DNA): TGCGCCAGCAGCTTGGGATTTCCGGGAACCTATGGCTACACCTTC. Based on the CDR3 plus reference TRBV5-1 and TRBJ1-2, the full variable domain is KAGVTQTPRYLIKTRGQQVTLSCSPISGHRSVSWYQQTPGQGLQFLFEYFSETQRNKGNFPGRFSGRQFSNSRSEMNVSTLELGDSALYLCASSLGFPGTYGYTFGSGTRLTVV.

The chain is built from TRBV10-3 and TRBJ2-1; 7 nucleotides agree with TRBD2. CDR1 and CDR2 from the germline V gene are ENHRY and SYGVKD. V trimming: 10 bases; J trimming: 1 base; junction bases outside the gene matches: 10. This CDR3 contains 15 residues. The CDR3 DNA reads TGTGCCACAAAGGGTGGGCGGGAGTCCTACAATGAGCAGTTCTTC. It codes for CATKGGRESYNEQFF.

This clone was counted only a few times. The chain combines TRBV7-3 with TRBJ1-5; possible D gene TRBD1, 6 bases. Germline lookup yields CDR1 SGHTA and CDR2 FQGTGA. The CDR3 consists of 18 residues. With 2 bases removed from V and 4 bases from J, the gap between germline ends came to 21 bases. The CDR3 is CASSLWGGDRTENQPQHF. DNA of the CDR3: TGTGCCAGCAGCTTATGGGGGGGTGACAGGACTGAAAATCAGCCCCAGCATTTT.